These 11 T cell receptor beta chains originate from one sample sequenced in a study of cytomegalovirus exposure and HLA in healthy donors (TCRdb year 2017). Libraries were built with the immunoSEQ multiplex PCR assay. A mixture of 60 forward primers for TCR Vbeta segments and 13 reverse primers for TCR Jbeta segments was used in the multiplex PCR. TCRdb obtained this table from immuneACCESS and retained in-frame rearrangements with V and J assigned. These tables miss some clones; where compared with another copy, unresolved V genes account for less than half of the shortfall, and the remainder is unexplained. Recorded for this sample are around 100,000 clones; about three quarters of them occurred a single time. The top ten hold more than 4.5% of the sample. Sequenced input: PBMCs. Receptor source: a female donor in good health and CMV-seropositive.

This chain uses TRBV9 with TRBJ2-1; a weak D match, TRBD2 (5 bases). Germline CDR1 and CDR2: SGDLS and YYNGEE. The germline V and J ends were trimmed by 1 base and 4 bases, with 24 bases remaining between them. This CDR3 contains 19 residues. CDR3 nucleotide sequence: TGTGCCAGCAGCGTACTCGGCGGCCCGACTAATCTACGGTACAATGAGCAGTTCTTC. Amino acids: CASSVLGGPTNLRYNEQFF.

Judged by abundance, this clone is medium-sized. The V gene is TRBV27, the J gene TRBJ2-1, with TRBD2 as a possible D gene (5 bases). V was clipped by 2 bases and J by 6 bases, with 11 bases between them. The CDR3 length is 14 residues. From germline, CDR1 is MNHEY and CDR2 SMNVEV (reference sequence). The CDR3 bases are TGTGCCAGCAGTTTAGGTAGCGCGGGCAATGAGCAGTTCTTC. Its protein product is CASSLGSAGNEQFF.

This chain links TRBV5-1 with TRBJ1-1; maybe TRBD1 (6 bases). V shed 3 bases and J shed 6 bases, with 21 bases lying between them. Germline lookup yields CDR1 SGHRS and CDR2 YFSETQ. The CDR3 length is 16 residues. The CDR3 loop reads CASSWEAQGVGAEAFF. The CDR3 DNA reads as TGCGCCAGCAGCTGGGAAGCACAGGGAGTAGGCGCTGAAGCTTTCTTT.

This chain's CDR3 is CASRPLGGRISNEQFF. The DNA of the CDR3 is TGTGCCAGCAGACCCCTCGGCGGGAGGATCAGCAATGAGCAGTTCTTC. V and J are TRBV7-9 and TRBJ2-1; TRBD2 agrees at 8 bases. CDR1 is SEHNR, CDR2 FQNEAQ, per germline (reference sequence). The CDR3 runs to 16 residues. The junction had 13 bases not matched to a gene; V was cut back by 6 bases and J by 6 bases.

The V gene is TRBV12-5, the J gene TRBJ2-3; 7 bases line up with TRBD2. Germline CDR1 is LGHNT and CDR2 is FRNRAP. The trim removed 6 bases at V and 4 bases at J, leaving 7 bases unmatched. CDR3 length equals 14 residues. The CDR3 DNA sequence: TGTGCTAGTGGGGGGGGGAGCCCCGCAGATACGCAGTATTTT. Translated: CASGGGSPADTQYF.

The chain carries TRBV7-6 and TRBJ2-7, with D perhaps TRBD2 (6 bases). Germline values: CDR1 SGHVS, CDR2 FNYEAQ. The CDR3 spans 13 residues. V was pared by 5 bases and J by 6 bases, with 14 bases between. CDR3 loop: CASSPLEGSEQYF. The CDR3 DNA follows: TGTGCCAGCAGCCCATTGGAGGGAAGCGAGCAGTACTTC.

The gene calls are TRBV7-8 and TRBJ1-6; the D gene is possibly TRBD1 (5 bases). The CDR3 covers 17 residues. V dropped 5 bases and J dropped 4 bases, with 18 bases sitting between them. The V gene's germline CDR1 is SGHVS and CDR2 FQNEAQ. The CDR3 region has the DNA TGTGCCAGCAGCCCCTCCCGACAGAACTTTTATAATTCACCCCTCCACTTT. It is translated as CASSPSRQNFYNSPLHF.

V gene TRBV7-9 combines with J gene TRBJ1-1; unclear D gene. V gave up 2 bases and J gave up 5 bases, with 15 bases separating them. Germline lookup yields CDR1 SEHNR and CDR2 FQNEAQ (reference sequence). The CDR3 consists of 15 residues. In DNA form, the CDR3 reads TGTGCCAGCAGCTTACAGGAGGCCGTGGGGACTGAAGCTTTCTTT. Encoded protein: CASSLQEAVGTEAFF.

This sequence joins TRBV5-1 and TRBJ2-1; TRBD1 might be the D (7 bases). The CDR3 loop spans 16 amino acids. Germline CDR1 SGHRS, CDR2 YFSETQ. Trimming shortened V by 1 base and J by 1 base, and 12 bases separated the two germline ends. CDR3: CASSLPTGRSYNEQFF. The CDR3 region has the DNA TGCGCCAGCAGCTTGCCGACAGGGAGGTCCTACAATGAGCAGTTCTTC.

This clone has more than one count but fewer than ten. The rearrangement links TRBV7-9 to TRBJ1-2; 9 bases line up with TRBD1. V was clipped by 3 bases and J by 3 bases; unmatched bases: 8. CDR1 SEHNR and CDR2 FQNEAQ come from the germline V gene (reference sequence). The CDR3 has 16 residues. CDR3 coding DNA: TGTGCCAGCAGCTTGGGGGACAGGGCCCACGACTATGGCTACACCTTC. The encoded protein is CASSLGDRAHDYGYTF.

The chain joins TRBV6-1 to TRBJ2-1; weak D call: TRBD2 (6 bases). Germline-derived CDR1 and CDR2 are MNHNS and SASEGT. The CDR3 has 16 residues. Deletions cut 3 bases from V and 2 bases from J, with 14 bases between. CDR3 protein: CASSERGLGPYNEQFF. DNA for the CDR3: TGTGCCAGCAGTGAGCGGGGTCTGGGGCCCTACAATGAGCAGTTCTTC.